A selection of T cell receptor beta chains follows, all from one sample in a study of blood T cell repertoires in COVID-19. The table came from immunoSEQ multiplex PCR; TCRdb's copy has only in-frame clones and leaves some out. The repertoire consists of 250,000 to 300,000 clones, with 88% occurring once and the leading ten covering 10% to 12%. Source material: peripheral blood. The receptor set was obtained from a woman aged 30 to 39 with COVID-19, enrolled during active disease. CDR3s include the opening cysteine and the closing phenylalanine or tryptophan. The D gene is left open where the match is weak. Not every row has a clone size; where given, it reads once, few, many or a size class.

J | size | D | V | CDR3 | DNA
TRBJ2-4 | - | TRBD1 | TRBV6-2/TRBV6-3 | CASSRPGQGIWDIQYF | TGTGCCAGCAGTCGCCCGGGACAGGGAATCTGGGACATTCAGTACTTC
TRBJ2-5 | - | - | TRBV28 | CASSSRGTQYF | TGTGCCAGCAGTTCTAGGGGGACCCAGTACTTC
TRBJ2-7 | - | TRBD2 | TRBV7-8 | CASSPTSGNTYEQYF | TGTGCCAGCAGCCCCACTAGCGGGAACACCTACGAGCAGTACTTC
TRBJ2-5 | - | - | TRBV7-3 | CASSAGRGETQYF | TGTGCCAGCAGCGCTGGTAGGGGCGAGACCCAGTACTTC
TRBJ1-4 | - | - | TRBV6-4 | CASSGREARNEKLFF | TGTGCCAGCAGTGGTAGGGAGGCCAGAAATGAAAAACTGTTTTTT
TRBJ2-1 | - | TRBD2 | TRBV11-3 | CASSSSGRSSNEQFF | TGTGCCAGCAGCTCCAGCGGGAGATCGAGCAATGAGCAGTTCTTC
TRBJ1-6 | - | TRBD1 | TRBV4-1 | CASRDRGTYNSPLHF | TGCGCCAGCAGAGACAGGGGAACCTATAATTCACCCCTCCACTTT
TRBJ1-2 | - | TRBD1 | TRBV6-5 | CASRQGTYTF | TGTGCCAGCAGACAGGGGACATACACCTTC
TRBJ2-3 | - | TRBD2 | TRBV2 | CASTSSGRGTDTQYF | TGTGCCAGCACCAGTAGCGGGAGAGGGACAGATACGCAGTATTTT
TRBJ1-1 | - | - | TRBV20-1 | CSASTLQAGTEAFF | TGCAGTGCTAGTACCCTACAGGCCGGGACTGAAGCTTTCTTT
TRBJ1-5 | - | - | TRBV3-1/TRBV3-2 | CASSQGPGSNQPQHF | TGTGCCAGCAGCCAAGGTCCAGGGAGCAATCAGCCCCAGCATTTT
TRBJ2-3 | - | - | TRBV4-1 | CASSRSTQGLVDTQYF | TGCGCCAGCAGCCGGAGTACCCAGGGACTGGTGGATACGCAGTATTTT
TRBJ1-5 | few | - | TRBV28 | CASRPPDNHSNQPQHF | TGTGCCAGCAGACCCCCGGACAACCATAGCAATCAGCCCCAGCATTTT
TRBJ1-6 | - | - | TRBV10-3 | CAISESKGRGSPLHF | TGTGCCATCAGTGAGTCGAAGGGGCGCGGCTCACCCCTCCACTTT
TRBJ1-1 | - | TRBD1 | TRBV6-4 | CASVVRDRVNTEAFF | TGTGCCAGCGTAGTCCGGGACAGGGTTAACACTGAAGCTTTCTTT
TRBJ2-5 | - | TRBD2 | TRBV14 | CASSQDLLAGETQYF | TGTGCCAGCAGCCAAGATCTACTAGCGGGGGAGACCCAGTACTTC
TRBJ2-3 | - | TRBD2 | TRBV24-1 | CATSDLTSGSSDTQYF | TGTGCCACCAGTGATTTAACTAGCGGGAGCTCAGATACGCAGTATTTT